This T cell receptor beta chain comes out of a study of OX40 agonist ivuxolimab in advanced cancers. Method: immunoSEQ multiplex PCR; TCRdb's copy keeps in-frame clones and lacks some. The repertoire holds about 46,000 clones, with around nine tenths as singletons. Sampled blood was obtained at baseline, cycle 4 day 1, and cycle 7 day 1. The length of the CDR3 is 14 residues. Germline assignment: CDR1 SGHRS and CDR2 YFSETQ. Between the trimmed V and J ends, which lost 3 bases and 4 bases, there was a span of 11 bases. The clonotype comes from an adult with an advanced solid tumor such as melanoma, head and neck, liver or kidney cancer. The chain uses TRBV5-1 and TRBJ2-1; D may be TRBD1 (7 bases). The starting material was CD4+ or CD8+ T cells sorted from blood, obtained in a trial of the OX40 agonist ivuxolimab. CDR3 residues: CASSSSGGYNEQFF. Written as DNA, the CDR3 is TGCGCCAGCAGCTCGTCAGGGGGGTACAATGAGCAGTTCTTC.